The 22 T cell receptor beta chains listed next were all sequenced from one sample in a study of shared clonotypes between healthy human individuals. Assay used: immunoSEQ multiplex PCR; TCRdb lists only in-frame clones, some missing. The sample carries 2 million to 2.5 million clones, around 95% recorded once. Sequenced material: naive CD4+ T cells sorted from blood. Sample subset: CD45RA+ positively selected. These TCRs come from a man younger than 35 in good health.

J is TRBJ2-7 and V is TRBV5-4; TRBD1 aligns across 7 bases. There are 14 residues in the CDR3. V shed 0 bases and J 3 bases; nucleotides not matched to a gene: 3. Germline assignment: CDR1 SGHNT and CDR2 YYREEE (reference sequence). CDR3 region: CASSLDRQGYEQYF. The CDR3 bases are TGTGCCAGCAGCTTGGACAGACAGGGCTACGAGCAGTACTTC.

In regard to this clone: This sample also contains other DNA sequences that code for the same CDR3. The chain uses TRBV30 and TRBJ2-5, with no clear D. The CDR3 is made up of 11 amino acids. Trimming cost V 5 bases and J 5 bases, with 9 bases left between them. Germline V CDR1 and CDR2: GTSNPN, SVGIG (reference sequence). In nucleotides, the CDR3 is TGTGCCTGGTCCGGTAGGGAGACCCAGTACTTC. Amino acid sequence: CAWSGRETQYF.

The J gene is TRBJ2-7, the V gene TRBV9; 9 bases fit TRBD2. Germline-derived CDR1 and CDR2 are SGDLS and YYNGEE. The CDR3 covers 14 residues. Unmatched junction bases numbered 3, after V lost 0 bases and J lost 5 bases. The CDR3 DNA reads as TGTGCCAGCAGCGTAGGTGTAGCGGGAGACGAGCAGTACTTC. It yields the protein CASSVGVAGDEQYF.

CDR3 sequence reads: CASSREGAYNSPLHF. The CDR3 nucleotides are TGTGCCAGCAGCCGCGAGGGGGCCTATAATTCACCCCTCCACTTT. This chain links TRBV28 with TRBJ1-6; possibly TRBD1 for D (6 bases). The V end was cut by 6 bases, the J end by 2 bases, with 11 bases between. Per the germline V gene, CDR1 is MDHEN and CDR2 is SYDVKM. There are 15 residues in the CDR3.

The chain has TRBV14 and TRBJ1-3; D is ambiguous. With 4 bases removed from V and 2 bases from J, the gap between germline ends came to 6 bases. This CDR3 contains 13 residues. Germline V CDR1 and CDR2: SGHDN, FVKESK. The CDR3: CASSLGTGNTIYF. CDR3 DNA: TGTGCCAGCAGCCTGGGCACTGGAAACACCATATATTTT.

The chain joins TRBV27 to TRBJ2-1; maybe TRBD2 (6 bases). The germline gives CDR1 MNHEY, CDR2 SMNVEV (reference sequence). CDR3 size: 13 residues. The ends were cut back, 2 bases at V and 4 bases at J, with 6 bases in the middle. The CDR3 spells CASSLGLYNEQFF. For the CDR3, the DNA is TGTGCCAGCAGTTTAGGACTATACAATGAGCAGTTCTTC.

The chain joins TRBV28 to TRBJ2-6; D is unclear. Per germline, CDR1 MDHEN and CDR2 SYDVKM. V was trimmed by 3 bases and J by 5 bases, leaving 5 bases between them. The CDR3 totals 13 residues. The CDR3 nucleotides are TGTGCCAGCAGTTTTTCGTGGGCCAACGTCCTGACTTTC. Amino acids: CASSFSWANVLTF.

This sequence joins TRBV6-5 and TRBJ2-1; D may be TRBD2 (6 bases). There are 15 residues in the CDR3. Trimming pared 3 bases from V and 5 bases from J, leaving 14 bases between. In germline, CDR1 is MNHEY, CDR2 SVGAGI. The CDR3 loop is CASSYFTGSHNEQFF. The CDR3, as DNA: TGTGCCAGCAGTTATTTTACCGGGAGTCACAATGAGCAGTTCTTC.

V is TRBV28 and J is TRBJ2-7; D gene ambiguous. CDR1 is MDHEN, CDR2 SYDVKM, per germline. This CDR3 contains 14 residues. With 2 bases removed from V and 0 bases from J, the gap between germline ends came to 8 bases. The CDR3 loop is CASSLESSSYEQYF. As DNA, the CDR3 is TGTGCCAGCAGTTTAGAGTCCTCCTCCTACGAGCAGTACTTC.

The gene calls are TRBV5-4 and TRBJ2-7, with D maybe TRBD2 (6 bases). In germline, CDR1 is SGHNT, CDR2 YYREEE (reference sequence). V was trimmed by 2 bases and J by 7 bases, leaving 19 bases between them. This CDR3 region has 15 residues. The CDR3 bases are TGTGCCAGCAGCTTAGCCGGGAGTCTATACTCTGAGCAGTACTTC. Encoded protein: CASSLAGSLYSEQYF.

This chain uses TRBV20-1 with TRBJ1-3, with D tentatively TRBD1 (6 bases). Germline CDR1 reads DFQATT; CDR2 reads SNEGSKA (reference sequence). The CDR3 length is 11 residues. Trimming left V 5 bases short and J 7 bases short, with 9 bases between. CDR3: CSAFQGNTIYF. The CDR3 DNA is TGCAGTGCTTTCCAGGGGAACACCATATATTTT.

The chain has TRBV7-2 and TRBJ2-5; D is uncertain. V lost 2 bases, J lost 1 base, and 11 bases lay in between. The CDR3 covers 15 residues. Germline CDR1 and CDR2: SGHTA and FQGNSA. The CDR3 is CASSLFGFPQETQYF. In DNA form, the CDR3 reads TGTGCCAGCAGCTTATTCGGGTTCCCCCAAGAGACCCAGTACTTC.

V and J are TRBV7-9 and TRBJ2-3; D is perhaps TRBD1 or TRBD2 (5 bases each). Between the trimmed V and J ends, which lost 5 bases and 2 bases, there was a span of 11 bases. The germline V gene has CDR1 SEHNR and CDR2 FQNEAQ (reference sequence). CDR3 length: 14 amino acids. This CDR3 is CASSILGATDTQYF. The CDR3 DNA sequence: TGTGCCAGCAGCATACTAGGGGCCACAGATACGCAGTATTTT.

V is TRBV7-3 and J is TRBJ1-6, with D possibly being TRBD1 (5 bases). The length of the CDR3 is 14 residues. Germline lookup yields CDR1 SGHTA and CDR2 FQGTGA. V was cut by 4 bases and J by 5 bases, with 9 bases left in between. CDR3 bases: TGTGCCAGCAGCTCGGGACGGAATAATTCACCCCTCCACTTT. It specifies CASSSGRNNSPLHF.

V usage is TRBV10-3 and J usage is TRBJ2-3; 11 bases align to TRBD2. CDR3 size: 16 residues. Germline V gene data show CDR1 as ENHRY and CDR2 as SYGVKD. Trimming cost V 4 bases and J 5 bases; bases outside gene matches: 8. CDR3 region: CAISVGTSGFLDTQYF. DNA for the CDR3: TGTGCCATCAGTGTGGGGACTAGCGGATTCCTAGATACGCAGTATTTT.

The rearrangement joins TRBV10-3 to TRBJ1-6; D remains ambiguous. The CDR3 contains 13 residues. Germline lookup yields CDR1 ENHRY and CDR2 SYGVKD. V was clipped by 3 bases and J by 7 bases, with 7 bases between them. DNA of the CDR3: TGTGCCATCAGTGAAGTTGAAAATTCACCCCTCCACTTT. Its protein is CAISEVENSPLHF.

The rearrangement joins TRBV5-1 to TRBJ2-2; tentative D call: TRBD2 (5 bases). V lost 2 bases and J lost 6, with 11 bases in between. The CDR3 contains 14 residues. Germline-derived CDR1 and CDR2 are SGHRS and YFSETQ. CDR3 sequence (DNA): TGCGCCAGCAGCTTTTTGTCGGGGTCCGGGGAGCTGTTTTTT. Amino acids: CASSFLSGSGELFF.

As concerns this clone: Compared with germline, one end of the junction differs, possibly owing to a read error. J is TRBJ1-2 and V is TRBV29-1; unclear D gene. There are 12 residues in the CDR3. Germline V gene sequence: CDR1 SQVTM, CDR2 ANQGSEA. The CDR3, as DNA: TGCAGCATTGAACGCCCCGGGTGGGGCTACACCTTC. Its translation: CSIERPGWGYTF.

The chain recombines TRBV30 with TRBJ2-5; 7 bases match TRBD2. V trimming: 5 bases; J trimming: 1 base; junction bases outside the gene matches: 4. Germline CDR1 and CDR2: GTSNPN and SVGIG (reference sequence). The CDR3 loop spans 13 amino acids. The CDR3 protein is CAWGRELQETQYF. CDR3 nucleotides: TGTGCCTGGGGGCGGGAGCTCCAAGAGACCCAGTACTTC.

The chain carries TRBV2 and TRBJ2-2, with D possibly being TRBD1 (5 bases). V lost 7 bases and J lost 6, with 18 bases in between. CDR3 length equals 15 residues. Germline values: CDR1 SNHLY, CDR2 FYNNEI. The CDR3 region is CASTGPRVYPGELFF. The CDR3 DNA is TGTGCCAGCACCGGCCCCAGGGTTTATCCCGGGGAGCTGTTTTTT.

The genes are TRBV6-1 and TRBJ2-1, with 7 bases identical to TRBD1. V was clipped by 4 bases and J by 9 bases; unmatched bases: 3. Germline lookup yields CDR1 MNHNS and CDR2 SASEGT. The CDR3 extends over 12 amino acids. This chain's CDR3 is CASSGQGSEQFF. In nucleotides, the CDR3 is TGTGCCAGCAGTGGACAGGGTTCTGAGCAGTTCTTC.

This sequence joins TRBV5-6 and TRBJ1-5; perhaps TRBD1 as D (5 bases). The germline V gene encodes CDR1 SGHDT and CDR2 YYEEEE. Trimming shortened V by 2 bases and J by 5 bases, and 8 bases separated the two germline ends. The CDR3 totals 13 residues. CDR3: CASSLGVDQPQHF. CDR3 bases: TGTGCCAGCAGCTTAGGGGTTGATCAGCCCCAGCATTTT.